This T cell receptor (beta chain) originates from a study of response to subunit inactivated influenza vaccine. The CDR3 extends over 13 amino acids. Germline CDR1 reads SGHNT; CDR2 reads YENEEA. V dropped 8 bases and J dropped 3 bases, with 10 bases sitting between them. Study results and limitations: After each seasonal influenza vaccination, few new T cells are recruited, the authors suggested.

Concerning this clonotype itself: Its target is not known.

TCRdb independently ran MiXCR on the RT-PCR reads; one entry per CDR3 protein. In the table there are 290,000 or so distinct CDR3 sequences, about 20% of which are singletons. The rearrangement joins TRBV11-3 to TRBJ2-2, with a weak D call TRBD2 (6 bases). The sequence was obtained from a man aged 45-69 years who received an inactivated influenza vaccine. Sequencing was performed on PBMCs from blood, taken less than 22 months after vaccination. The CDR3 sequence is CASAGGDTGELFF. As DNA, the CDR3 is TGTGCCAGCGCTGGAGGGGACACCGGGGAGCTGTTTTTT.